These T cell receptor beta chains were read from a single sample in a study of blood T cell repertoires in COVID-19. Assay used: immunoSEQ multiplex PCR; TCRdb lists only in-frame clones, some missing. The data contain roughly 330,000 clones, around nine tenths of them seen just once; the ten biggest clones take up 5.5% to 7%. The sequenced material came from PBMCs or T cells enriched from blood (not recorded which). The receptors come from a woman in her 30s who had recovered from COVID-19. The CDR3 runs from the conserved cysteine through the conserved F or W. Each record gives: J gene, V gene, D gene, clone size, CDR3 DNA, CDR3 protein. A D gene is named only where the DNA matches it firmly. The size of a clone is reported for some rows only, either as once, few or many, or as a class for expanded clones.

j_call: TRBJ2-3
v_call: TRBV7-9
d_call: .
clone_size: .
cdr3_nt: TGTGCCAGCAGCCTCAGCACAGATACGCAGTATTTT
cdr3_aa: CASSLSTDTQYF

j_call: TRBJ1-4
v_call: TRBV27
d_call: TRBD1
clone_size: .
cdr3_nt: TGTGCCACCGCCGCCTCAGGGGGCTTGGGTGAAAAACTGTTTTTT
cdr3_aa: CATAASGGLGEKLFF

j_call: TRBJ2-5
v_call: TRBV5-1
d_call: TRBD2
clone_size: .
cdr3_nt: TGCGCCAGCAGCTTGGACGATTGGGGGGGTGAGACCCAGTACTTC
cdr3_aa: CASSLDDWGGETQYF

j_call: TRBJ2-7
v_call: TRBV10-1
d_call: TRBD2
clone_size: few
cdr3_nt: TGCGCCAGCAGTGAGTACCCTAGCGGGGTCCCGACCGAGCAGTACTTC
cdr3_aa: CASSEYPSGVPTEQYF

j_call: TRBJ1-1
v_call: TRBV7-3
d_call: .
clone_size: many
cdr3_nt: TGTGCCAGCAGCCGCAGTGGGCTGGACACTGAAGCTTTCTTT
cdr3_aa: CASSRSGLDTEAFF

j_call: TRBJ2-2
v_call: TRBV6-5
d_call: TRBD1
clone_size: .
cdr3_nt: TGTGCCAGTCAGAGGGACAGGGGAAACACCGGGGAGCTGTTTTTT
cdr3_aa: CASQRDRGNTGELFF

j_call: TRBJ1-5
v_call: TRBV18
d_call: .
clone_size: .
cdr3_nt: TGTGCCAGCTCACCAGGGACAATTGGACAGCCCCAGCATTTT
cdr3_aa: CASSPGTIGQPQHF

j_call: TRBJ2-3
v_call: TRBV7-8
d_call: .
clone_size: .
cdr3_nt: TGTGCCAGCAGCCGAGACAGATACACAGATACGCAGTATTTT
cdr3_aa: CASSRDRYTDTQYF

j_call: TRBJ1-1
v_call: TRBV9
d_call: .
clone_size: .
cdr3_nt: TGTGCCAGCAGCGTTTTGGGGGCGGACACTGAAGCTTTCTTT
cdr3_aa: CASSVLGADTEAFF

j_call: TRBJ1-6
v_call: TRBV10-3
d_call: .
clone_size: .
cdr3_nt: TGTGCCATTGGGGCGACAGAAGATTCACCCCTCCACTTT
cdr3_aa: CAIGATEDSPLHF

j_call: TRBJ1-3
v_call: TRBV5-1
d_call: .
clone_size: .
cdr3_nt: TGCGCCAGCAGCTTCGCCCCGATGAGTGGAAACACCATATATTTT
cdr3_aa: CASSFAPMSGNTIYF

j_call: TRBJ2-5
v_call: TRBV7-6
d_call: TRBD1
clone_size: .
cdr3_nt: TGTGCCAGCAGCCATTGGGACAGGGGCGAGACCCAGTACTTC
cdr3_aa: CASSHWDRGETQYF

j_call: TRBJ1-2
v_call: TRBV19
d_call: .
clone_size: .
cdr3_nt: TGTGCCAGTAGTATTTTACAGGTCGCTAACTATGGCTACACCTTC
cdr3_aa: CASSILQVANYGYTF

j_call: TRBJ2-3
v_call: TRBV4-2
d_call: TRBD2
clone_size: .
cdr3_nt: TGTGCCAGCAGCCTGGGCGGGGGGGCCTCAGATACGCAGTATTTT
cdr3_aa: CASSLGGGASDTQYF

j_call: TRBJ1-2
v_call: TRBV19
d_call: TRBD1
clone_size: .
cdr3_nt: TGTGCCAGTAGAGGACAGGGGGCTAACTATGGCTACACCTTC
cdr3_aa: CASRGQGANYGYTF

j_call: TRBJ2-1
v_call: TRBV5-1
d_call: TRBD1
clone_size: .
cdr3_nt: TGCGCCAGCAGCCGCGGGACAGGGGGGAATGAGCAGTTCTTC
cdr3_aa: CASSRGTGGNEQFF

j_call: TRBJ1-2
v_call: TRBV7-2
d_call: .
clone_size: .
cdr3_nt: TGTGCCAGCAGCTTAGCGCGGGGCTCCGGGGGGGGCTACACCTTC
cdr3_aa: CASSLARGSGGGYTF

j_call: TRBJ1-2
v_call: TRBV11-1
d_call: .
clone_size: .
cdr3_nt: TGTGCCAGCAGCTCCCAGGGGTTTGGCTACACCTTC
cdr3_aa: CASSSQGFGYTF

j_call: TRBJ1-6
v_call: TRBV30
d_call: .
clone_size: few
cdr3_nt: TGTGCCTGGAGGCAATCAGGTTCACCCCTCCACTTT
cdr3_aa: CAWRQSGSPLHF

j_call: TRBJ1-2
v_call: TRBV20-1
d_call: TRBD1
clone_size: .
cdr3_nt: TGCAGTGCTAGTTTATATGCCAGGGGGGAAAATGGCTACACCTTC
cdr3_aa: CSASLYARGENGYTF

j_call: TRBJ2-1
v_call: TRBV7-2
d_call: .
clone_size: .
cdr3_nt: TGTGCCAGCAGCTCACAGTTCTGGCTCTCCTACAATGAGCAGTTCTTC
cdr3_aa: CASSSQFWLSYNEQFF

j_call: TRBJ2-7
v_call: TRBV7-3
d_call: .
clone_size: .
cdr3_nt: TGTGCCAGCAGCCCCAACCCCGGGGTCGGTGGCGAGCAGTACTTC
cdr3_aa: CASSPNPGVGGEQYF

j_call: TRBJ2-7
v_call: TRBV5-3
d_call: .
clone_size: .
cdr3_nt: TGTGCCAGAAGCTCATCCTCGGACTGGACCTACGAGCAGTACTTC
cdr3_aa: CARSSSSDWTYEQYF

j_call: TRBJ1-4
v_call: TRBV5-1
d_call: .
clone_size: .
cdr3_nt: TGCGCCAGCAGCTTGGGGACAGCGACAACTAATGAAAAACTGTTTTTT
cdr3_aa: CASSLGTATTNEKLFF

j_call: TRBJ1-5
v_call: TRBV29-1
d_call: .
clone_size: .
cdr3_nt: TGCAGCGTTTTGGGGTCGGGGGTGCAGCATTTT
cdr3_aa: CSVLGSGVQHF

j_call: TRBJ2-1
v_call: TRBV13
d_call: TRBD2
clone_size: .
cdr3_nt: TGTGCCAGCAGCTTAGAACGAGCGGGGGGGGCCAATGAGCAGTTCTTC
cdr3_aa: CASSLERAGGANEQFF

j_call: TRBJ1-2
v_call: TRBV6-5
d_call: .
clone_size: .
cdr3_nt: TGTGCCAGCACTACGAGCAGTCTAGCTAACTATGGCTACACCTTC
cdr3_aa: CASTTSSLANYGYTF

j_call: TRBJ2-3
v_call: TRBV9
d_call: TRBD2
clone_size: .
cdr3_nt: TGTGCCAGCAGCGCCCCGGGGGGGGGCGTCACAGATACGCAGTATTTT
cdr3_aa: CASSAPGGGVTDTQYF

j_call: TRBJ1-5
v_call: TRBV6-5
d_call: .
clone_size: .
cdr3_nt: TGTGCCAGCAGGGGGGACACCTATCAGCCCCAGCATTTT
cdr3_aa: CASRGDTYQPQHF

j_call: TRBJ2-7
v_call: TRBV9
d_call: TRBD1
clone_size: .
cdr3_nt: TGTGCCAGCAGCGACGGACAGGGGAGATACGAGCAGTACTTC
cdr3_aa: CASSDGQGRYEQYF

j_call: TRBJ1-4
v_call: TRBV6-5
d_call: .
clone_size: few
cdr3_nt: TGTGCCAGCAGTTATAGAGGTCCCGGGTCCGGTGAAAAACTGTTTTTT
cdr3_aa: CASSYRGPGSGEKLFF

j_call: TRBJ2-3
v_call: TRBV5-1
d_call: TRBD2
clone_size: .
cdr3_nt: TGCGCCAGCAGCTTCGGACTAGCGGGGGCCACAGATACGCAGTATTTT
cdr3_aa: CASSFGLAGATDTQYF

j_call: TRBJ1-2
v_call: TRBV4-2
d_call: .
clone_size: .
cdr3_nt: TGTGCCAGCAGCCAAGATCGCGGCAGTTCCGGCTATGGCTACACCTTC
cdr3_aa: CASSQDRGSSGYGYTF

j_call: TRBJ2-4
v_call: TRBV10-1
d_call: .
clone_size: .
cdr3_nt: TGCGCCAGCAGTGAGTCTGGGGCGGAGGCCAAAAACATTCAGTACTTC
cdr3_aa: CASSESGAEAKNIQYF

j_call: TRBJ2-7
v_call: TRBV11-2
d_call: .
clone_size: .
cdr3_nt: TGTGCCAGCAGCTTACAAGGGGGACCCTACGAGCAGTACTTC
cdr3_aa: CASSLQGGPYEQYF

j_call: TRBJ1-2
v_call: TRBV6-5
d_call: TRBD1
clone_size: .
cdr3_nt: TGTGCCAGCAGTTGGGACAGCTATGGCTACACCTTC
cdr3_aa: CASSWDSYGYTF

j_call: TRBJ2-7
v_call: TRBV29-1
d_call: TRBD1
clone_size: .
cdr3_nt: TGCAGCGTCGCCGCCGGGACAGGGATGTTGGAGCAGTACTTC
cdr3_aa: CSVAAGTGMLEQYF

j_call: TRBJ1-2
v_call: TRBV19
d_call: .
clone_size: .
cdr3_nt: TGTGCCAGTACCATTTGGGTTCAGGGAAACTATGGCTACACCTTC
cdr3_aa: CASTIWVQGNYGYTF

j_call: TRBJ1-2
v_call: TRBV6-2/TRBV6-3
d_call: TRBD1
clone_size: .
cdr3_nt: TGTGCCAGCAGTTCGACAGGGCTTAATAACTATGGCTACACCTTC
cdr3_aa: CASSSTGLNNYGYTF

j_call: TRBJ1-1
v_call: TRBV10-1
d_call: .
clone_size: few
cdr3_nt: TGCGCCAGCAGTGAGTCGAGTTTCCTACGGGATGGAGTGGACACTGAAGCTTTCTTT
cdr3_aa: CASSESSFLRDGVDTEAFF

j_call: TRBJ1-1
v_call: TRBV7-9
d_call: TRBD1
clone_size: .
cdr3_nt: TGTGCCAGCAGCTACAGGGGTAACACTGAAGCTTTCTTT
cdr3_aa: CASSYRGNTEAFF

j_call: TRBJ1-2
v_call: TRBV28
d_call: .
clone_size: .
cdr3_nt: TGTGCCAGCAGTTCGGGGATTACCCATGGCTACACCTTC
cdr3_aa: CASSSGITHGYTF

j_call: TRBJ2-7
v_call: TRBV30
d_call: .
clone_size: .
cdr3_nt: TGTGCCTGGAGCATTTCCCCGACAGACGAGCAGTACTTC
cdr3_aa: CAWSISPTDEQYF

j_call: TRBJ2-7
v_call: TRBV6-5
d_call: .
clone_size: .
cdr3_nt: TGTGCCAGCAGTTACGGGAGCTTCTACGAGCAGTACTTC
cdr3_aa: CASSYGSFYEQYF

j_call: TRBJ2-7
v_call: TRBV4-2
d_call: TRBD2
clone_size: few
cdr3_nt: TGTGCCAGCAGCCAAGGGGACTATCTCTACGAGCAGTACTTC
cdr3_aa: CASSQGDYLYEQYF

j_call: TRBJ2-1
v_call: TRBV11-2
d_call: .
clone_size: few
cdr3_nt: TGTGCCAGCGTCAGGACTGGGCCATTCAATTACAATGAGCAGTTCTTC
cdr3_aa: CASVRTGPFNYNEQFF

j_call: TRBJ1-1
v_call: TRBV30
d_call: .
clone_size: once
cdr3_nt: TGTGCCTGGAGGGTGGGCAGACTAAACACTGAAGCTTTCTTT
cdr3_aa: CAWRVGRLNTEAFF

j_call: TRBJ2-5
v_call: TRBV29-1
d_call: .
clone_size: .
cdr3_nt: TGCAGCGTTGGCCTGACTTACCAAGAGACCCAGTACTTC
cdr3_aa: CSVGLTYQETQYF

j_call: TRBJ1-2
v_call: TRBV7-2
d_call: .
clone_size: many
cdr3_nt: TGTGCCAGCAGCGGTAACAGGTACTATGGCTACACCTTC
cdr3_aa: CASSGNRYYGYTF

j_call: TRBJ1-2
v_call: TRBV11-1
d_call: TRBD1
clone_size: .
cdr3_nt: TGTGCCAGCAGCTCCCCGGAACAGGGGGCGTATGGCTACACCTTC
cdr3_aa: CASSSPEQGAYGYTF

j_call: TRBJ1-2
v_call: TRBV13
d_call: TRBD1
clone_size: .
cdr3_nt: TGTGCCAGCAGCTTTAGCGGGACAGCGGCCACCTATGGCTACACCTTC
cdr3_aa: CASSFSGTAATYGYTF

j_call: TRBJ2-7
v_call: TRBV30
d_call: .
clone_size: .
cdr3_nt: TGTGCCTGGAGTGTAGGGGGAATGCAGTACTTC
cdr3_aa: CAWSVGGMQYF

j_call: TRBJ1-6
v_call: TRBV5-1
d_call: .
clone_size: .
cdr3_nt: TGCGCCAGCAGCTTGGGAGTATTATATGATTCACCCCTCCACTTT
cdr3_aa: CASSLGVLYDSPLHF

j_call: TRBJ2-1
v_call: TRBV5-1
d_call: .
clone_size: .
cdr3_nt: TGCGCCAGCAGCCGCTGGCAGGGCGACAATGAGCAGTTCTTC
cdr3_aa: CASSRWQGDNEQFF

j_call: TRBJ1-1
v_call: TRBV2
d_call: .
clone_size: .
cdr3_nt: TGTGCCAGCAAATCGACAGGCCCGAACACTGAAGCTTTCTTT
cdr3_aa: CASKSTGPNTEAFF

j_call: TRBJ1-2
v_call: TRBV6-5
d_call: .
clone_size: .
cdr3_nt: TGTGCCAGCAGAAAACGCAGCTATGGCTACACCTTC
cdr3_aa: CASRKRSYGYTF

j_call: TRBJ1-3
v_call: TRBV5-1
d_call: TRBD1
clone_size: .
cdr3_nt: TGCGCCAGCAGCGGGGACAGGGGGCTCGGAAACACCATATATTTT
cdr3_aa: CASSGDRGLGNTIYF

j_call: TRBJ2-7
v_call: TRBV6-1
d_call: TRBD1
clone_size: once
cdr3_nt: TGTGCCAGCAGTGAAGCGGGACAGGCCCCCTACGAGCAGTACTTC
cdr3_aa: CASSEAGQAPYEQYF

j_call: TRBJ1-3
v_call: TRBV27
d_call: .
clone_size: many
cdr3_nt: TGTGCCAGCAGTTTATCAGGGAGCTCTGGAAACACCATATATTTT
cdr3_aa: CASSLSGSSGNTIYF

j_call: TRBJ1-5
v_call: TRBV3-1/TRBV3-2
d_call: .
clone_size: .
cdr3_nt: TGTGCCAGCAGCAGACCCCCGCAGGTCCAGCCCCAGCATTTT
cdr3_aa: CASSRPPQVQPQHF